These T cell receptor beta chains were read from a single sample in a study of shared clonotypes between healthy human individuals. Data came from immunoSEQ multiplex PCR; TCRdb stores just in-frame clones and leaves some out. The sample holds more than 200,000 clones, 65% seen once. The source material was memory CD4+ T cells sorted from blood. The receptors derive from a man aged 30 to 45 in good health. CDR3s include the opening cysteine and the closing phenylalanine or tryptophan. D genes are given only for firm matches. The listing skips clone size in some rows; elsewhere it reads once, few, many or a size class.

>-|TRBJ2-2|TRBV5-1|-
CASSLPGGYTGELFF
TGCGCCAGCAGCTTGCCGGGCGGGTACACCGGGGAGCTGTTTTTT
>few|TRBJ2-7|TRBV7-8|-
CASRLAGLSYEQYF
TGTGCCAGCAGGCTTGCAGGCCTCTCCTACGAGCAGTACTTC
>-|TRBJ1-2|TRBV30|-
CAWSSGAGYYGYTF
TGTGCCTGGAGTAGCGGGGCAGGATACTATGGCTACACCTTC
>-|TRBJ1-1|TRBV5-1|TRBD1
CASSLLGQGVQSAFF
TGCGCCAGCAGCTTACTGGGACAGGGGGTTCAGTCTGCTTTCTTT
>-|TRBJ2-2|TRBV14|TRBD2
CASSQVLAGAGELFF
TGTGCCAGCAGCCAAGTCCTAGCGGGAGCCGGGGAGCTGTTTTTT
>-|TRBJ1-2|TRBV29-1|-
CSVYEPKGGATYGYTF
TGCAGCGTCTATGAACCTAAGGGGGGGGCGACCTATGGCTACACCTTC
>-|TRBJ1-2|TRBV11-2|-
CASSLPGGYTF
TGTGCCAGCAGCTTACCGGGCGGCTACACCTTC
>-|TRBJ2-1|TRBV2|TRBD1
CASSARTGSGNEQFF
TGTGCCAGCAGTGCAAGGACAGGGAGTGGCAATGAGCAGTTCTTC
>-|TRBJ2-1|TRBV7-6|-
CASSSPSSSYNEQFF
TGTGCCAGCAGCTCCCCGTCCAGCTCCTACAATGAGCAGTTCTTC
>-|TRBJ2-1|TRBV9|TRBD2
CASSVDYRTSGSNEQFF
TGTGCCAGCAGCGTCGATTACAGGACTAGCGGGAGTAATGAGCAGTTCTTC
>-|TRBJ2-4|TRBV19|TRBD1
CASGKTGGFGNIQYF
TGTGCCAGTGGGAAGACAGGGGGCTTTGGGAACATTCAGTACTTC
>-|TRBJ2-1|TRBV15|TRBD2
CATSLELAGGEDEQFF
TGTGCCACCAGTCTTGAACTAGCGGGAGGTGAAGATGAGCAGTTCTTC
>many|TRBJ2-1|TRBV14|-
CASSQDPQRGEQFF
TGTGCCAGCAGCCAAGATCCCCAACGGGGCGAGCAGTTCTTC
>-|TRBJ2-3|TRBV5-1|-
CASSLGGHTQYF
TGCGCCAGCAGCTTGGGGGGGCATACGCAGTATTTT
>-|TRBJ1-1|TRBV7-3|-
CASSVAGPNTEAFF
TGTGCCAGCAGCGTGGCAGGACCGAACACTGAAGCTTTCTTT
>few|TRBJ2-4|TRBV7-9|-
CASSITTDGLAKNIQYF
TGTGCCAGCAGTATAACAACCGACGGACTAGCCAAAAACATTCAGTACTTC
>-|TRBJ2-7|TRBV11-2|-
CASSLEAGTYEQYF
TGTGCCAGCAGCTTAGAGGCAGGGACCTACGAGCAGTACTTC
>-|TRBJ1-1|TRBV7-9|-
CASSGAGTQNTEAFF
TGTGCCAGCAGCGGGGCGGGGACACAGAACACTGAAGCTTTCTTT
>few|TRBJ1-2|TRBV19|-
CASSIRDVSLGGYTF
TGTGCCAGTAGTATCCGAGACGTCTCTTTAGGGGGCTACACCTTC
>-|TRBJ1-2|TRBV6-5|-
CASRDTGFYGYTF
TGTGCCAGCCGTGATACAGGGTTCTATGGCTACACCTTC
>-|TRBJ2-1|TRBV10-2|-
CASRAPLREQFF
TGCGCCAGCAGGGCCCCCCTACGGGAGCAGTTCTTC
>-|TRBJ2-3|TRBV28|-
CASRSGGINTDTQYF
TGTGCCAGCAGATCCGGCGGGATAAACACAGATACGCAGTATTTT
>-|TRBJ2-7|TRBV15|-
CATSKDNSYEQYF
TGTGCCACCAGCAAAGACAATTCCTACGAGCAGTACTTC
>few|TRBJ2-1|TRBV29-1|TRBD1
CSVGGQGWNEQFF
TGCAGCGTTGGGGGACAGGGTTGGAATGAGCAGTTCTTC
>-|TRBJ1-3|TRBV2|-
CASSAGTRGVGDTIYF
TGTGCCAGCAGCGCCGGGACCCGGGGCGTGGGGGACACCATATATTTT
>-|TRBJ1-1|TRBV18|-
CASSSATGNTEAFF
TGTGCCAGCTCATCCGCAACAGGGAACACTGAAGCTTTCTTT
>few|TRBJ1-2|TRBV5-4|TRBD1
CASSAGQGPYGYTF
TGTGCCAGCAGCGCGGGACAGGGACCCTATGGCTACACCTTC
>-|TRBJ1-4|TRBV27|-
CASSLLPWTSGKLFF
TGTGCCAGCAGTTTATTGCCTTGGACATCTGGAAAACTGTTTTTT
>-|TRBJ2-2|TRBV7-2|TRBD2
CASSSTGGSGIYRTGELFF
TGTGCCAGCAGCTCAACGGGAGGTAGCGGGATCTATAGGACCGGGGAGCTGTTTTTT
>-|TRBJ1-5|TRBV14|-
CASSQDTSHSNQPQHF
TGTGCCAGCAGCCAAGATACCTCGCATAGCAATCAGCCCCAGCATTTT
>-|TRBJ2-2|TRBV10-2|-
CASELQATGELFF
TGCGCCAGCGAGCTTCAAGCCACCGGGGAGCTGTTTTTT
>-|TRBJ1-3|TRBV28|TRBD1
CASRRTGGNGNTIYF
TGTGCCAGCAGGAGGACAGGGGGAAATGGAAACACCATATATTTT
>-|TRBJ1-1|TRBV5-1|TRBD1
CASSLGTGVMNTEAFF
TGCGCCAGCAGCTTGGGGACAGGCGTTATGAACACTGAAGCTTTCTTT
>-|TRBJ2-1|TRBV5-1|-
CASSFEGEGDEQFF
TGCGCCAGCAGCTTCGAAGGGGAAGGGGATGAGCAGTTCTTC
>-|TRBJ2-1|TRBV14|TRBD2
CASSPTSGVTNEQFF
TGTGCCAGCAGCCCGACTAGCGGGGTGACGAATGAGCAGTTCTTC
>-|TRBJ2-1|TRBV4-3|-
CASSRSGQRGNNEQFF
TGCGCCAGCAGCCGATCCGGACAGCGCGGCAACAATGAGCAGTTCTTC
>-|TRBJ2-3|TRBV7-9|-
CASSLFSSTDTQYF
TGTGCCAGCAGCTTGTTCTCTAGCACAGATACGCAGTATTTT
>-|TRBJ1-2|TRBV4-3|-
CASSHSSGPSSYTF
TGCGCCAGCAGCCATTCCTCGGGACCCTCCAGCTACACCTTC
>-|TRBJ1-4|TRBV5-1|-
CASSLTQLGSTNEKLFF
TGCGCCAGCAGCTTGACTCAGCTCGGTTCAACTAATGAAAAACTGTTTTTT
>-|TRBJ2-3|TRBV9|TRBD2
CASSVLAGGPADTQYF
TGTGCCAGCAGCGTTTTAGCGGGAGGGCCGGCAGATACGCAGTATTTT
>few|TRBJ1-1|TRBV10-3|TRBD1
CAIRSRTGMNTEAFF
TGTGCCATCAGATCACGGACAGGGATGAACACTGAAGCTTTCTTT
>-|TRBJ2-7|TRBV5-1|TRBD1
CASSEGQLSSYEQYF
TGCGCCAGCAGCGAGGGACAGTTGAGCTCCTACGAGCAGTACTTC
>-|TRBJ2-1|TRBV9|TRBD2
CASSAWGGSSPRDNEQFF
TGTGCCAGCAGCGCGTGGGGCGGGAGCAGTCCGAGAGACAATGAGCAGTTCTTC
>-|TRBJ2-3|TRBV5-8|-
CASSIVTRSTDTQYF
TGTGCCAGCAGTATTGTTACCCGAAGCACAGATACGCAGTATTTT
>-|TRBJ2-7|TRBV21-1|-
CASYTGDHESSYEQYF
TGTGCCAGCTATACAGGGGACCACGAGAGCTCCTACGAGCAGTACTTC
>many|TRBJ2-3|TRBV11-2|TRBD2
CASRSGRGEGLNTDTQYF
TGTGCCAGCAGGTCGGGGAGAGGGGAGGGCCTTAACACAGATACGCAGTATTTT
>-|TRBJ2-1|TRBV5-4|-
CASSLDPSRTYNEQFF
TGTGCCAGCAGCTTGGATCCGAGCAGGACCTACAATGAGCAGTTCTTC
>-|TRBJ2-5|TRBV5-1|-
CASREGDQETQYF
TGCGCCAGCAGAGAAGGAGACCAAGAGACCCAGTACTTC
>-|TRBJ2-5|TRBV27|TRBD1
CASSFGTVETQYF
TGTGCCAGCAGTTTCGGGACAGTGGAGACCCAGTACTTC
>-|TRBJ2-3|TRBV13|TRBD2
CASGLTSGADTQYF
TGTGCCAGCGGGCTGACTAGCGGGGCGGATACGCAGTATTTT
>few|TRBJ1-5|TRBV19|-
CASSTTGNNQPQHF
TGTGCCAGTAGTACTACAGGGAACAATCAGCCCCAGCATTTT
>few|TRBJ2-2|TRBV7-8|TRBD2
CASSLRAGGNTGELFF
TGTGCCAGCAGCCTCCGAGCGGGGGGCAACACCGGGGAGCTGTTTTTT